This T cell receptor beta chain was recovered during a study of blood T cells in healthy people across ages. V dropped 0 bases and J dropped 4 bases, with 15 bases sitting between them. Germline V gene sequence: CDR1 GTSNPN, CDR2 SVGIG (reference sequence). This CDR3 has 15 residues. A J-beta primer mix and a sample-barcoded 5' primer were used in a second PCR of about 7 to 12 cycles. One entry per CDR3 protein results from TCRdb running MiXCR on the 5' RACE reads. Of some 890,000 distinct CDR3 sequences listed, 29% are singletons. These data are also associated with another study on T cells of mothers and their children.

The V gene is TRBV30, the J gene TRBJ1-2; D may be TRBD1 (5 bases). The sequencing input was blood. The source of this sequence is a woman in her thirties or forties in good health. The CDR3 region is CAWSVSGIGGYGYTF. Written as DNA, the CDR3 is TGTGCCTGGAGTGTAAGCGGTATTGGGGGCTATGGCTACACCTTC. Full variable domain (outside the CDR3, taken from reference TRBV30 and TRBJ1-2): SQTIHQWPATLVQPVGSPLSLECTVEGTSNPNLYWYRQAAGRGLQLLFYSVGIGQISSEVPQNLSASRPQDRQFILSSKKLLLSDSGFYLCAWSVSGIGGYGYTFGSGTRLTVV.